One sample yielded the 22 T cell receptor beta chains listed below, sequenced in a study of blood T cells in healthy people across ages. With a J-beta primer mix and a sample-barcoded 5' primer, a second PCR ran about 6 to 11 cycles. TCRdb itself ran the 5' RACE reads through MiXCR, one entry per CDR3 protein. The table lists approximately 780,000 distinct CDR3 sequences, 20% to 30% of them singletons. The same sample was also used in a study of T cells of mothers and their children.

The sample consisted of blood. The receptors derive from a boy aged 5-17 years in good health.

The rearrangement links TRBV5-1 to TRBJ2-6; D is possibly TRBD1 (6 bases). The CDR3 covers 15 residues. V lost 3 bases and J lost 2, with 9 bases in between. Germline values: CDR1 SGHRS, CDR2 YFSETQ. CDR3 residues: CASSSTGTGANVLTF. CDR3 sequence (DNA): TGCGCCAGCAGCTCGACAGGAACTGGGGCCAACGTCCTGACTTTC.

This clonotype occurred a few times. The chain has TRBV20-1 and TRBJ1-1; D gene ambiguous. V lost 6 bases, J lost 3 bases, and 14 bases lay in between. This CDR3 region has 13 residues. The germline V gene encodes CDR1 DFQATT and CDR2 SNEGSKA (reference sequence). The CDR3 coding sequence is TGCAGTGCCGCGGCGGGTAGGGACACTGAAGCTTTCTTT. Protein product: CSAAAGRDTEAFF.

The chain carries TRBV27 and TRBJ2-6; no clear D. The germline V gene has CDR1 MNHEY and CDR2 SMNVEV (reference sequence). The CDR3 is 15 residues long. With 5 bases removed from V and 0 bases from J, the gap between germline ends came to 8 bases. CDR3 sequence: CASSRQYSGANVLTF. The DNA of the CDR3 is TGTGCCAGCAGTCGACAATACTCTGGGGCCAACGTCCTGACTTTC.

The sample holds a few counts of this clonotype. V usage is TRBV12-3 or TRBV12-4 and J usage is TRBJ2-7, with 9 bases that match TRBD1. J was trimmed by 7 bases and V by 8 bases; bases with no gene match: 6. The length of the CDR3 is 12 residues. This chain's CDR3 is CASVRDRDEQYF. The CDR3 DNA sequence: TGTGCCAGCGTCCGGGACAGGGATGAGCAGTACTTC.

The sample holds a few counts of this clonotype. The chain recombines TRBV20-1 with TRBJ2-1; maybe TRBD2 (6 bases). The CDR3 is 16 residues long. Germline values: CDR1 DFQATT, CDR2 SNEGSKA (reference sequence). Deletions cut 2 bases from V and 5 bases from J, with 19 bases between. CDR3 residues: CSARIPIADNNNEQFF. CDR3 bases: TGCAGTGCTAGAATCCCCATAGCGGATAACAACAATGAGCAGTTCTTC.

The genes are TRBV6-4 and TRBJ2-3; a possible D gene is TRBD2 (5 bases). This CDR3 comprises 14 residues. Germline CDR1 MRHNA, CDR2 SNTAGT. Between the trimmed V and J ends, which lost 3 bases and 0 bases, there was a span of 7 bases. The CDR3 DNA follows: TGTGCCAGCAGTGAACGGGGAAGCACAGATACGCAGTATTTT. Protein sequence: CASSERGSTDTQYF.

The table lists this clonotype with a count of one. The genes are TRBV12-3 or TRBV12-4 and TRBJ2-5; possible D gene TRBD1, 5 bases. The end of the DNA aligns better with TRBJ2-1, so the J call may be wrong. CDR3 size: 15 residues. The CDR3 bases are TGTGCCAGCAGTCTCTACGTGGGGCTCGACAATGAGCAGTTCTTC. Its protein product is CASSLYVGLDNEQFF.

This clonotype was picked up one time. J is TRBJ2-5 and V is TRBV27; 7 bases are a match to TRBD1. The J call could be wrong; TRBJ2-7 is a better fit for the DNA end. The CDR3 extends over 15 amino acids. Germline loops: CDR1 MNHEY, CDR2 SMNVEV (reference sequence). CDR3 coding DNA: TGTGCCAGCAGTTCCATCGGGTACAGGGGCTACGAGCAGTACTTC. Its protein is CASSSIGYRGYEQYF.

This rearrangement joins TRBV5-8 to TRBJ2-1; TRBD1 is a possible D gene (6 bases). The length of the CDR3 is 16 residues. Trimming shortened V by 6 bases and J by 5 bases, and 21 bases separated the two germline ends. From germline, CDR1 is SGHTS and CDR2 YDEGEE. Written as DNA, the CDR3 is TGTGCCAGCACTCCAAAGGGGGTTTATTCGAACAATGAGCAGTTCTTC. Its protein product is CASTPKGVYSNNEQFF.

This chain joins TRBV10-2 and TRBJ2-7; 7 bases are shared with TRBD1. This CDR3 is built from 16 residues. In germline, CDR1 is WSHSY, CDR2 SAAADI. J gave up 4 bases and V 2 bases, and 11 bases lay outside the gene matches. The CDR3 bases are TGCGCCAGCAGTGAGCTTGGGGGCAGGGGGTCTTACGAGCAGTACTTC. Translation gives CASSELGGRGSYEQYF.

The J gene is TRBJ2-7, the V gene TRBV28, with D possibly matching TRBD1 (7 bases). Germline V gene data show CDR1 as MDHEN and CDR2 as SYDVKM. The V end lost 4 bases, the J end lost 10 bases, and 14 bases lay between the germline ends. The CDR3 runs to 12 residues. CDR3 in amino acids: CASSYGGTAQYF. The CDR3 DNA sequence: TGTGCCAGCAGTTACGGAGGGACAGCCCAGTACTTC.

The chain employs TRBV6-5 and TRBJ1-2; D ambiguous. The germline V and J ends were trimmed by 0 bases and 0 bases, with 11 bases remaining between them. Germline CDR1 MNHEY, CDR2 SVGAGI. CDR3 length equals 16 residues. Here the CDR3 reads CASSYSQIAANYGYTF. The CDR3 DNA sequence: TGTGCCAGCAGTTACTCGCAGATTGCGGCTAACTATGGCTACACCTTC.

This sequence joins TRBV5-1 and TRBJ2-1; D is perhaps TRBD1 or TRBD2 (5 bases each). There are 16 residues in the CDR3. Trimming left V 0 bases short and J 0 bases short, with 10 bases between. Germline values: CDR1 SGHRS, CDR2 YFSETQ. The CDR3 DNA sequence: TGCGCCAGCAGCTTGGACGGGGCGAGCTCCTACAATGAGCAGTTCTTC. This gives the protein CASSLDGASSYNEQFF.

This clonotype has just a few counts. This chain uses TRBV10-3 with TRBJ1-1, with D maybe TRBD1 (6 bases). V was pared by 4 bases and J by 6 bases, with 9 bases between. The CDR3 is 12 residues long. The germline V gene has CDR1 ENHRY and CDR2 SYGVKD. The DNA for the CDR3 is TGTGCCATCAGTGGGGCAGGGGCTGAAGCTTTCTTT. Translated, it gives CAISGAGAEAFF.

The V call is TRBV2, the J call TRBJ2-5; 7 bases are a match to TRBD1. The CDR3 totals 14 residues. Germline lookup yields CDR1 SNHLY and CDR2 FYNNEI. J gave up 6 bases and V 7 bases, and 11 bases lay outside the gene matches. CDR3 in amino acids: CASTEPTGMKTQYF. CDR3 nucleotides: TGTGCCAGCACCGAACCGACAGGGATGAAGACCCAGTACTTC.

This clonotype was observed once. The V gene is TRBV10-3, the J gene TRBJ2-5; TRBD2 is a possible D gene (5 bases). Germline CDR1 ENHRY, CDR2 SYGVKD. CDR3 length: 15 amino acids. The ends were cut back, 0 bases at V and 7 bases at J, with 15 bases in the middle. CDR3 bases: TGTGCCATCAGTGAGTCGAATGGGCCTGCGGGGACCCAGTACTTC. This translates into CAISESNGPAGTQYF.

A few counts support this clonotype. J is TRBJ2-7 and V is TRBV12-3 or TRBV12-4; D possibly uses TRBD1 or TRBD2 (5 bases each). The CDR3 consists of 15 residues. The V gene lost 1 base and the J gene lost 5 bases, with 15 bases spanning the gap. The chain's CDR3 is CASSLGGTSPHEQYF. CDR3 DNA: TGTGCCAGCAGTTTAGGAGGGACCTCACCTCACGAGCAGTACTTC.

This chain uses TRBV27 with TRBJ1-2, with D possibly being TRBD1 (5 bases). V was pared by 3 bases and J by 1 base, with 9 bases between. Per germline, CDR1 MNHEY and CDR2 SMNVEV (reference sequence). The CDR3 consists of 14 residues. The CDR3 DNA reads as TGTGCCAGCAGTTTGTGGGGGTTTAACTATGGCTACACCTTC. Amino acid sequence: CASSLWGFNYGYTF.

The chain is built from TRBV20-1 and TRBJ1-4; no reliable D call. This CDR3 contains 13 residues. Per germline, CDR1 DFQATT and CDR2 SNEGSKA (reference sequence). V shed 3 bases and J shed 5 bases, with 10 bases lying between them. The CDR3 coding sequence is TGCAGTGCTAGTGAACAGTGGAATGAAAAACTGTTTTTT. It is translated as CSASEQWNEKLFF.

The CDR3 here is CSAETLGLAAPYEQYF. The CDR3 nucleotides read TGCAGTGCGGAGACCTTGGGCCTCGCGGCACCCTACGAGCAGTACTTC. V and J are TRBV20-1 and TRBJ2-5; D is unclear. The J call may be faulty, since TRBJ2-7 better matches the DNA end. This CDR3 comprises 16 residues. The germline V gene has CDR1 DFQATT and CDR2 SNEGSKA (reference sequence).

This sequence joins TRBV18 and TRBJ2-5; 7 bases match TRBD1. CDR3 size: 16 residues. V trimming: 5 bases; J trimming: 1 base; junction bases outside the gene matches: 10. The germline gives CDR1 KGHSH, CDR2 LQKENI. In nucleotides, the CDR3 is TGTGCCAGCTCAAGGACCCTGGACAGGCCCCAAGAGACCCAGTACTTC. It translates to CASSRTLDRPQETQYF. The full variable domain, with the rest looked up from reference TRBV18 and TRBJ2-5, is NAGVMQNPRHLVRRRGQEARLRCSPMKGHSHVYWYRQLPEEGLKFMVYLQKENIIDESGMPKERFSAEFPKEGPSILRIQQVVRGDSAAYFCASSRTLDRPQETQYFGPGTRLLVL.

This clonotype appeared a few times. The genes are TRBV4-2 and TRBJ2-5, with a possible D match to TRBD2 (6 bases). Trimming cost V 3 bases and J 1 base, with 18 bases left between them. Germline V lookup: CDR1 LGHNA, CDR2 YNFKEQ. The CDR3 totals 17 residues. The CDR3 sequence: CASSQGLLGGSQETQYF. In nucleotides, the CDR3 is TGTGCCAGCAGCCAGGGACTCCTTGGGGGGTCCCAAGAGACCCAGTACTTC.